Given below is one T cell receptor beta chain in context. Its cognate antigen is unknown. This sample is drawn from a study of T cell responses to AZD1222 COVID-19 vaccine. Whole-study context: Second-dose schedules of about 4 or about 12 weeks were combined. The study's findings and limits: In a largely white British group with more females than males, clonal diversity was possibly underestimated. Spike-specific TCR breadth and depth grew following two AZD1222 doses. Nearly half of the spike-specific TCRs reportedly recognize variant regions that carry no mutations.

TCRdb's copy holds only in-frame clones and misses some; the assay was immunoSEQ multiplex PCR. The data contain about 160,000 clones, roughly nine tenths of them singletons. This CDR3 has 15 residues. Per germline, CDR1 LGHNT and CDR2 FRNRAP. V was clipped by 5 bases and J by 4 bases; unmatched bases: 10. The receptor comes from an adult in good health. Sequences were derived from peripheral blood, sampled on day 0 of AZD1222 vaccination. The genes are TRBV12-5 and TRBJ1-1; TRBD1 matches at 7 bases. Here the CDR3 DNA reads TGTGCTAGTGGTCCTGACAGGGACCAAGGCACTGAAGCTTTCTTT. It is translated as CASGPDRDQGTEAFF.